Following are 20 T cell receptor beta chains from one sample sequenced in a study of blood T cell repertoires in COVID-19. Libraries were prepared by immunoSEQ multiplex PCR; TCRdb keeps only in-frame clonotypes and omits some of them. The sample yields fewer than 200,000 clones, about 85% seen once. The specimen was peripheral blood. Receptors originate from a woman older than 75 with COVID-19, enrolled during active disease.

The CDR3 nucleotides read TGTGCCAGCAGTGAAAGAGAGTCGGACAGACTCGGAGCTTTCTTT. This translates into CASSERESDRLGAFF. The V gene is TRBV6-1, the J gene TRBJ1-1; D may be TRBD1 (6 bases). Germline V gene sequence: CDR1 MNHNS, CDR2 SASEGT. Trimming left V 2 bases short and J 10 bases short, with 20 bases between. The CDR3 is 15 amino acids.

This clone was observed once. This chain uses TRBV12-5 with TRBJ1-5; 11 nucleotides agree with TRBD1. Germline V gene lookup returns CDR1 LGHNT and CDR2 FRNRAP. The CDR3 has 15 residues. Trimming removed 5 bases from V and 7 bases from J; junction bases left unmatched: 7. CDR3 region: CASGPGQGAWQPQHF. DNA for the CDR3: TGTGCTAGTGGTCCTGGACAGGGGGCTTGGCAGCCCCAGCATTTT.

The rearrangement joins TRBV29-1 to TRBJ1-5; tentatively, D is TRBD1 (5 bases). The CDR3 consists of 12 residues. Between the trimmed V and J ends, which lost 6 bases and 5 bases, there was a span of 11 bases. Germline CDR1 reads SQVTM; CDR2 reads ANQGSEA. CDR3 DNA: TGCAGCGTCGGGGGAGGGGATCAGCCCCAGCATTTT. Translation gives CSVGGGDQPQHF.

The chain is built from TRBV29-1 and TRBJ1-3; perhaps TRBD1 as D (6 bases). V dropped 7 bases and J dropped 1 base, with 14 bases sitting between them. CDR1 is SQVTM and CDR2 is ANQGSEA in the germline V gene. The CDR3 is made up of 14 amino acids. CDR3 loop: CSALRDTSGNTIYF. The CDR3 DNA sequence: TGCAGCGCCTTACGGGACACTTCTGGAAACACCATATATTTT.

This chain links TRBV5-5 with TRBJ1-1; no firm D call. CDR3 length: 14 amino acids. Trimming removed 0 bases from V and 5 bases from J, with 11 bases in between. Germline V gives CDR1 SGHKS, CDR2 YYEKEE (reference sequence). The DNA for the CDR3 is TGTGCCAGCAGCTTGGTGAGGATCGGGACTGAAGCTTTCTTT. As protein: CASSLVRIGTEAFF.

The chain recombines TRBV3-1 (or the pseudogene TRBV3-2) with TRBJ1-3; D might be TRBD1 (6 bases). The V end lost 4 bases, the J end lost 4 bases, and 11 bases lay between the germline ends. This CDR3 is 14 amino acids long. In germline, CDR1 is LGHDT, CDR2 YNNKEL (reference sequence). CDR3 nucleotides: TGTGCCAGCAGCCCCTCAGGGGCAGGAAACACCATATATTTT. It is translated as CASSPSGAGNTIYF.

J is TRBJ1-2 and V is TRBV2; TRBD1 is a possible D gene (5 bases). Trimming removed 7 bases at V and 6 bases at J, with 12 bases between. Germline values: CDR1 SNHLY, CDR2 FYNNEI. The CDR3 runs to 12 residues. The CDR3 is CASTLTANGYTF. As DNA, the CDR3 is TGTGCCAGCACCCTGACAGCGAATGGCTACACCTTC.

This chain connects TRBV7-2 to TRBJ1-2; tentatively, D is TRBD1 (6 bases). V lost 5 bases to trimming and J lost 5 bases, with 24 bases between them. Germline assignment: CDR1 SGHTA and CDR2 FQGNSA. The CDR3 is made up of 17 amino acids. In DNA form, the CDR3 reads TGTGCCAGCAGCCCCACTGCCGCGACAGGCGATATTTATGGCTACACCTTC. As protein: CASSPTAATGDIYGYTF.

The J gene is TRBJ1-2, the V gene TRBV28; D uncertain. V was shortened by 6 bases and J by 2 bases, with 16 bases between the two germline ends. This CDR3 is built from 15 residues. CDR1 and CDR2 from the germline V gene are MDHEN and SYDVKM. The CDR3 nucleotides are TGTGCCAGCAGCCCAGGAGGAGCTCTGAACTATGGCTACACCTTC. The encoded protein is CASSPGGALNYGYTF.

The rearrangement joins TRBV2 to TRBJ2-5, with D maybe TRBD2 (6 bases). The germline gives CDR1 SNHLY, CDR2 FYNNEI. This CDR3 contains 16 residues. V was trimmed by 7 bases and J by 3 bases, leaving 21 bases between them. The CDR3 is CASIPFGFGGEETQYF. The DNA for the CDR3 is TGTGCCAGCATCCCCTTCGGCTTTGGCGGGGAAGAGACCCAGTACTTC.

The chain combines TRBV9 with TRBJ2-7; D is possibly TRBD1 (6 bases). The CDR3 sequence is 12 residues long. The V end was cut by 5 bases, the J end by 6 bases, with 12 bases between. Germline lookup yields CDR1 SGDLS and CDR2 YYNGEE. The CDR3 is CASSSTRGEQYF. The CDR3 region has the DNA TGTGCCAGCAGTTCCACCAGGGGCGAGCAGTACTTC.

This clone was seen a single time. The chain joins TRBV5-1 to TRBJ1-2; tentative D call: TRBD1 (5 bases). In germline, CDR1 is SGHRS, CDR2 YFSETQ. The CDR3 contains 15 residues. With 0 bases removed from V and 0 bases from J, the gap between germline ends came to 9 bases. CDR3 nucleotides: TGCGCCAGCAGCTTGGGCAGGGTTTCTAACTATGGCTACACCTTC. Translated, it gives CASSLGRVSNYGYTF.

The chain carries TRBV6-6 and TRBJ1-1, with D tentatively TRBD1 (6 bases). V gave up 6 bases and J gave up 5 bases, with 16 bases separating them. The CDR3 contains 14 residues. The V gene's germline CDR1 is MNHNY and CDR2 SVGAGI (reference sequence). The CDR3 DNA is TGTGCCAGCAGCCTAGGGGGAGTAACAACTGAAGCTTTCTTT. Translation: CASSLGGVTTEAFF.

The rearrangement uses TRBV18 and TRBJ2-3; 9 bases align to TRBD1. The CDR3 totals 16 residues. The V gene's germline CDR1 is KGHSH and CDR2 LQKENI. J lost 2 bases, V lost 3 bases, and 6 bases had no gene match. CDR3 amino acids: CASSPRDRVATDTQYF. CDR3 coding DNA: TGTGCCAGCTCACCGAGGGACAGGGTGGCCACAGATACGCAGTATTTT. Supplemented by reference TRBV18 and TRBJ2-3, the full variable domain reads NAGVMQNPRHLVRRRGQEARLRCSPMKGHSHVYWYRQLPEEGLKFMVYLQKENIIDESGMPKERFSAEFPKEGPSILRIQQVVRGDSAAYFCASSPRDRVATDTQYFGPGTRLTVL.

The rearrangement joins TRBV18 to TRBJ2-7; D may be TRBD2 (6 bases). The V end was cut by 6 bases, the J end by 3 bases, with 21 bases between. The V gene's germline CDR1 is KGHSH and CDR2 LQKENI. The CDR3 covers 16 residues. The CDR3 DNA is TGTGCCAGCTCCCTTGCAGGGTCAGGGACTGACTACGAGCAGTACTTC. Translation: CASSLAGSGTDYEQYF.

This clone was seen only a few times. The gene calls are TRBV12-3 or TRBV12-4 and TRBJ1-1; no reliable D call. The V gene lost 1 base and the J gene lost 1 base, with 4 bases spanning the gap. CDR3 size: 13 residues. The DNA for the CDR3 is TGTGCCAGCAGTTTAGGTAAGAACACTGAAGCTTTCTTT. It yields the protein CASSLGKNTEAFF.

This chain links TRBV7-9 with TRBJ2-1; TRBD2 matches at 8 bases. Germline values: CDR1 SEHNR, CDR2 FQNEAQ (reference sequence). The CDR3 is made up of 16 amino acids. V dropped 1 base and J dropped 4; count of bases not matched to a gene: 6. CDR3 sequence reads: CASSLGPGGRYNEQFF. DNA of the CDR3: TGTGCCAGCAGCTTAGGGCCGGGAGGGAGATACAATGAGCAGTTCTTC.

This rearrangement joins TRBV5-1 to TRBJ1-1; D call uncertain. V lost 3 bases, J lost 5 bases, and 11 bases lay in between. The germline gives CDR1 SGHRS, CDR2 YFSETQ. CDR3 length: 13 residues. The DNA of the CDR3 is TGCGCCAGCAGCTCTCCCTACAGTACTGAAGCTTTCTTT. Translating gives CASSSPYSTEAFF.

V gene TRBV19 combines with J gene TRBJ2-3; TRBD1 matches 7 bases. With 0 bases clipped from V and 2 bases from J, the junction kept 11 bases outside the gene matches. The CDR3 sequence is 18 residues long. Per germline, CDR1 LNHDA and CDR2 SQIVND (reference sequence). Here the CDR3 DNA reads TGTGCCAGTAGTATAGAGCCAGGGGGTTCCCCGTACACAGATACGCAGTATTTT. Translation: CASSIEPGGSPYTDTQYF.

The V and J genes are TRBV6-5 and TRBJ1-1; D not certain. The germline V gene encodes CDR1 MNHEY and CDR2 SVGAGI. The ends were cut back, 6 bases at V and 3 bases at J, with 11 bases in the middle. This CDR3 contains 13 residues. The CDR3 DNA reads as TGTGCCAGCAGGCTACAGTGGCACACTGAAGCTTTCTTT. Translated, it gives CASRLQWHTEAFF.